This passage covers 11 T cell receptor beta chains from one sample sequenced in a study of cytomegalovirus exposure and HLA in healthy donors. The PCR ran on 60 Vbeta and 13 Jbeta primers. Some clones are missing from TCRdb's copy, which holds only in-frame ones; the method was immunoSEQ multiplex PCR. The sample yields around 150,000 clones, under 75% seen once. The specimen was PBMCs. The source of these receptors is a woman aged 55-70 years in good health and CMV-seropositive.

The chain couples TRBV28 to TRBJ1-2; 8 bases map to TRBD1. The CDR3 contains 13 residues. CDR1 MDHEN and CDR2 SYDVKM come from the germline V gene. Losses at the gene ends were 6 bases for V and 7 bases for J; bases not matched to a gene: 7. Here the CDR3 DNA reads TGTGCCAGCAGAGCCGACAGGGGAAGTGGCTACACCTTC. Protein sequence: CASRADRGSGYTF.

In its sample, this clone was seen a few times. The chain uses TRBV4-3 and TRBJ2-5, with a tentative D call TRBD2 (6 bases). The germline V gene encodes CDR1 LGHNA and CDR2 YSLEER. This CDR3 region has 11 residues. The V gene lost 4 bases and the J gene lost 9 bases, with 9 bases spanning the gap. Here the CDR3 DNA reads TGCGCCAGCAGCCTTGGAGGGGCCCAGTACTTC. It yields the protein CASSLGGAQYF.

In DNA form, the CDR3 reads TGTGCCAGCAGTGGGGTAGGACAGGGTGGCAATCAGCCCCAGCATTTT. It yields the protein CASSGVGQGGNQPQHF. The chain uses TRBV28 and TRBJ1-5, with TRBD1 identical over 8 bases. The CDR3 runs to 16 residues. V lost 5 bases and J lost 2; bases outside the gene matches: 8. Looked up from germline, CDR1 is MDHEN and CDR2 is SYDVKM. The whole variable domain, filled in from reference TRBV28 and TRBJ1-5, reads DVKVTQSSRYLVKRTGEKVFLECVQDMDHENMFWYRQDPGLGLRLIYFSYDVKMKEKGDIPEGYSVSREKKERFSLILESASTNQTSMYLCASSGVGQGGNQPQHFGDGTRLSIL.

The chain combines TRBV7-2 with TRBJ1-1; weak D call: TRBD1 (6 bases). This CDR3 has 13 amino acids. The V end was cut by 4 bases, the J end by 6 bases, with 12 bases between. Germline V gene data show CDR1 as SGHTA and CDR2 as FQGNSA. In DNA form, the CDR3 reads TGTGCCAGCAGCTCACAACAGGGTGCTGAAGCTTTCTTT. This codes for CASSSQQGAEAFF.

The V call is TRBV11-3, the J call TRBJ2-1, with 8 bases lining up with TRBD2. This CDR3 region has 19 residues. From germline, CDR1 is SGHNT and CDR2 YENEEA. With V trimmed by 0 bases and J by 4 bases, 14 bases remained unmatched. Written as DNA, the CDR3 is TGTGCCAGCAGCTTAGATCCCACCCCAGCGGGAGTAAGGTACAATGAGCAGTTCTTC. Residues: CASSLDPTPAGVRYNEQFF.

The V gene is TRBV6-5, the J gene TRBJ1-1; D gene uncertain. Trimming removed 9 bases at V and 4 bases at J, with 12 bases between. The CDR3 is made up of 12 amino acids. Germline V gene data show CDR1 as MNHEY and CDR2 as SVGAGI. In DNA form, the CDR3 reads TGTGCCAGGAGGATACTCAGCACTGAAGCTTTCTTT. Translation: CARRILSTEAFF.

The chain uses TRBV5-1 and TRBJ2-5; 8 bases fit TRBD2. Trimming cost V 6 bases and J 0 bases; bases outside gene matches: 7. CDR3 length: 15 residues. Per germline, CDR1 SGHRS and CDR2 YFSETQ. The CDR3 coding sequence is TGCGCCAGCAACAACGGGGGGGTGTACCAAGAGACCCAGTACTTC. It is translated as CASNNGGVYQETQYF.

This chain joins TRBV7-9 and TRBJ2-7, with D perhaps TRBD2 (7 bases). Deletions cut 3 bases from V and 7 bases from J, with 13 bases between. The germline V gene has CDR1 SEHNR and CDR2 FQNEAQ (reference sequence). CDR3 size: 13 residues. The CDR3 sequence is CASSLRGGGEQYF. The CDR3 DNA is TGTGCCAGCAGCTTGAGGGGAGGGGGGGAGCAGTACTTC.

The rearrangement links TRBV6-5 to TRBJ1-2, with D possibly being TRBD1 (6 bases). Between the trimmed V and J ends, which lost 6 bases and 4 bases, there was a span of 12 bases. The CDR3 totals 13 residues. The germline gives CDR1 MNHEY, CDR2 SVGAGI. The CDR3 DNA follows: TGTGCCAGCAGACCCGGGACAATCTATGGCTACACCTTC. Encoded protein: CASRPGTIYGYTF.

The chain has TRBV12-5 and TRBJ1-6, with TRBD1 identical over 10 bases. Trimming cost V 6 bases and J 0 bases; bases outside gene matches: 17. The germline CDR1 and CDR2 sequences are LGHNT and FRNRAP. This CDR3 contains 21 residues. The CDR3 protein is CASGPYSRDRGRSSYNSPLHF. In DNA form, the CDR3 reads TGTGCTAGTGGACCCTATTCCCGGGACAGGGGCAGGAGCTCCTATAATTCACCCCTCCACTTT.

In this sample, this clone turned up a few times. The V and J genes are TRBV7-3 and TRBJ2-1, with TRBD2 matching 8 bases. The CDR3 runs to 14 residues. V trimming: 5 bases; J trimming: 7 bases; junction bases outside the gene matches: 7. CDR1 SGHTA and CDR2 FQGTGA come from the germline V gene. The CDR3 region has the DNA TGTGCCAGCAGCGAAAGCGGGAGCGAGAATGAGCAGTTCTTC. Amino acid sequence: CASSESGSENEQFF.